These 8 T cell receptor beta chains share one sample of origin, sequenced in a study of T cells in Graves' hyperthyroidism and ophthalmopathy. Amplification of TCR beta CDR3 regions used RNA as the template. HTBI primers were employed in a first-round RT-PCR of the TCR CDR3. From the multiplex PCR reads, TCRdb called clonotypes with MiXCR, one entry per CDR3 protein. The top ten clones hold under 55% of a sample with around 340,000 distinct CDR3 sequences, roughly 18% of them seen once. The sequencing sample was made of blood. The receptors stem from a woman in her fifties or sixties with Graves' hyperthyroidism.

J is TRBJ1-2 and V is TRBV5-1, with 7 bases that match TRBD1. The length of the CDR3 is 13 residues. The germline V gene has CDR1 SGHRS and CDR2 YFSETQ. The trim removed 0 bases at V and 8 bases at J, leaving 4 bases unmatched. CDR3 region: CASSLEGGTGYTF. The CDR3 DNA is TGCGCCAGCAGCTTGGAAGGGGGCACGGGCTACACCTTC.

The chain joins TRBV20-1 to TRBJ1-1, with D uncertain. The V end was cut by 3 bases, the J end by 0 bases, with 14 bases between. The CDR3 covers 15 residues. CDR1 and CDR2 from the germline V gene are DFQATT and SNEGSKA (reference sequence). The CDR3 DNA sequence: TGCAGTGCTAGTAGACGATTGCGCCTGAACACTGAAGCTTTCTTT. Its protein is CSASRRLRLNTEAFF.

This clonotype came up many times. As DNA, the CDR3 is TGTGCCAGCAGTTTTGGGTACACCGGGGAGCTGTTTTTT. This gives the protein CASSFGYTGELFF. V and J are TRBV28 and TRBJ2-2, with unresolved D. In germline, CDR1 is MDHEN, CDR2 SYDVKM. The CDR3 consists of 13 residues. The V and J ends lost 3 bases and 3 bases respectively, with 5 bases between them.

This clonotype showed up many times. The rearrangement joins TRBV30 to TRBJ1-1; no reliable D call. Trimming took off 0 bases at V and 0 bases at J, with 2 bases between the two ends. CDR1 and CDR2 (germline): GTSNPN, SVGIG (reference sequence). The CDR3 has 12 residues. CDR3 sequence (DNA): TGTGCCTGGAGTGTCTTGAACACTGAAGCTTTCTTT. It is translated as CAWSVLNTEAFF.

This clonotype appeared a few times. The chain's CDR3 is CASSLGDRGNYGYTF. DNA for the CDR3: TGCGCCAGCAGCTTGGGGGACAGGGGTAACTATGGCTACACCTTC. The chain recombines TRBV5-1 with TRBJ1-2; 10 nucleotides line up with TRBD1. Germline V gives CDR1 SGHRS, CDR2 YFSETQ. J gave up 1 base and V 0 bases, and 0 bases lay outside the gene matches. The CDR3 runs to 15 residues.

In DNA form, the CDR3 reads TGTGCCATCAGTGCGGGGACAGGGGGACCCGGGGCCAACGTCCTGACTTTC. Its protein is CAISAGTGGPGANVLTF. The chain employs TRBV10-3 and TRBJ2-6; 11 positions agree with TRBD1. This CDR3 has 17 residues. After removal of 4 bases from V and 4 bases from J, the junction contained 6 bases not matched to a gene. Looked up from germline, CDR1 is ENHRY and CDR2 is SYGVKD.

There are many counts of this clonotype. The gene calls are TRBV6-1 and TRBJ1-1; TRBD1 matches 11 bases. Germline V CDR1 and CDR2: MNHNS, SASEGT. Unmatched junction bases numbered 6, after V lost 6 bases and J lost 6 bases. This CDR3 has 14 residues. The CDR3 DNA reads TGTGCCAGCAGCTCTATGGGACAGGGGGCTGAAGCTTTCTTT. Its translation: CASSSMGQGAEAFF.

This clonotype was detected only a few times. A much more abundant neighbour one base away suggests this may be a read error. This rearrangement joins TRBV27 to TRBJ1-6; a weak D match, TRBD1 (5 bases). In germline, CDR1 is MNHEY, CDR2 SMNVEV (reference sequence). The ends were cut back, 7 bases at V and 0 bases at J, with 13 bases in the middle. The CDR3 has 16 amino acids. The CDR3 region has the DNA TGTGCCAGCAAACGCAGGGAGAACTCCTATAATTCACCCCTCCACTTT. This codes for CASKRRENSYNSPLHF.